This TCR beta chain was documented in a study of T cell responses to AZD1222 COVID-19 vaccine. Study conclusions and caveats: Without day 14 samples, only post-peak T cell repertoires were studied. Only five to seven AZD1222 recipients were seropositive at baseline.

Second doses that came at about 4 or about 12 weeks were put together. Of note for this clone: Antigen unknown.

Trimming stripped 5 bases from V and 7 bases from J, with 9 bases between. The CDR3 has 12 residues. Germline V gene lookup returns CDR1 SGHTA and CDR2 FQGNSA. Measured with immunoSEQ multiplex PCR; TCRdb has only the in-frame clones, and not every one. Here the sample spans about 86,000 clones, approximately 89% being singletons. The starting material was peripheral blood, obtained 28 days after the second AZD1222 dose. This chain connects TRBV7-2 to TRBJ2-1; the D is unclear. The receptor's source is an adult who received the AZD1222 COVID-19 vaccine. The CDR3 region has the DNA TGTGCCAGCAGCGCAAACAGAAATGAGCAGTTCTTC. Its protein is CASSANRNEQFF.